One and the same sample provided the 3 T cell receptor beta chains below, sequenced in a study of shared clonotypes between healthy human individuals. TCRdb's copy holds only in-frame clones and misses some; the assay was immunoSEQ multiplex PCR. The sample lists roughly 450,000 clones; 75% to 85% were seen once. The sample consisted of PBMCs. The source is a woman aged 40-49 years in good health. Some clones in this sample may be carry-over from other donors' samples.

This clone has just a few counts. The chain uses TRBV5-5 and TRBJ2-2; TRBD1 agrees at 7 bases. This CDR3 has 15 amino acids. The germline gives CDR1 SGHKS, CDR2 YYEKEE (reference sequence). V trimming: 5 bases; J trimming: 0 bases; junction bases outside the gene matches: 4. CDR3 sequence (DNA): TGTGCCAGCAGATATGGACAGGCGAACACCGGGGAGCTGTTTTTT. It specifies CASRYGQANTGELFF.

This clone was observed a handful of times. The rearrangement uses TRBV4-1 and TRBJ1-2; D unclear. The length of the CDR3 is 15 residues. V was clipped by 3 bases and J by 0 bases, with 11 bases between them. Looked up from germline, CDR1 is MGHRA and CDR2 is YSYEKL. The CDR3 reads CASSHQTAANYGYTF. CDR3 coding DNA: TGCGCCAGCAGCCATCAAACGGCAGCTAACTATGGCTACACCTTC.

This clone showed up just once. Additional DNA sequences in this sample encode the identical CDR3. The CDR3 loop reads CASSLRAVGHYEQYF. The CDR3 bases are TGTGCCAGCAGCTTACGTGCGGTGGGACACTACGAGCAGTACTTC. The chain recombines TRBV7-2 with TRBJ2-7; D is perhaps TRBD1 (6 bases). CDR3 length equals 15 residues. Germline-derived CDR1 and CDR2 are SGHTA and FQGNSA. Trimming pared 2 bases from V and 3 bases from J, leaving 14 bases between.